What follows are 17 T cell receptor beta chains derived from one specimen sequenced in a study of blood T cell repertoires in COVID-19. Method: immunoSEQ multiplex PCR; TCRdb's copy keeps in-frame clones and lacks some. This sample has 40,000 to 50,000 clones, with around 86% found just once. Sequenced: peripheral blood. Receptor source: a human donor in a cohort sampled during active COVID-19.

A few counts support this clone. The gene calls are TRBV18 and TRBJ1-6; D possibly corresponds to TRBD1 (5 bases). CDR3 size: 13 residues. Trimming stripped 5 bases from V and 7 bases from J, with 9 bases between. The germline V gene has CDR1 KGHSH and CDR2 LQKENI. For the CDR3, the DNA is TGTGCCAGCTCAGAGAACAGGAATTCACCCCTCCACTTT. Its protein product is CASSENRNSPLHF.

The CDR3 bases are TGTGCCAGCAGTTTAACTAGCGGGGGCTACAATGAGCAGTTCTTC. Translating it yields CASSLTSGGYNEQFF. This chain connects TRBV27 to TRBJ2-1, with 11 bases fitting TRBD2. The length of the CDR3 is 15 residues. Trimming at V came to 2 bases and at J to 3 bases, leaving 0 bases not matched to a gene. The germline V gene has CDR1 MNHEY and CDR2 SMNVEV (reference sequence).

This chain connects TRBV6-1 to TRBJ1-4; maybe TRBD1 (5 bases). The germline gives CDR1 MNHNS, CDR2 SASEGT. With 2 bases removed from V and 4 bases from J, the gap between germline ends came to 14 bases. The CDR3 consists of 16 residues. CDR3 sequence reads: CASSERGAWGNEKLFF. CDR3 bases: TGTGCCAGCAGTGAAAGGGGCGCATGGGGTAATGAAAAACTGTTTTTT.

V gene TRBV5-4 combines with J gene TRBJ1-2, with TRBD1 matching over 10 bases. Trimming at V came to 5 bases and at J to 7 bases, leaving 5 bases not matched to a gene. The germline V gene has CDR1 SGHNT and CDR2 YYREEE (reference sequence). The CDR3 is made up of 13 amino acids. CDR3 DNA: TGTGCCAGCAGTTACCGGGACAGGGGTGGCTACACCTTC. This encodes CASSYRDRGGYTF.

Written as DNA, the CDR3 is TGTGCCAGCAGCTCTTCGACAGGCGGTGGCTACACCTTC. Residues: CASSSSTGGGYTF. The gene calls are TRBV7-9 and TRBJ1-2, with a weak D call TRBD1 (6 bases). Per germline, CDR1 SEHNR and CDR2 FQNEAQ (reference sequence). Trimming pared 4 bases from V and 7 bases from J, leaving 13 bases between. The CDR3 has 13 residues.

The gene calls are TRBV12-3 or TRBV12-4 and TRBJ1-2; 7 nucleotides agree with TRBD1. V shed 5 bases, J shed 7 bases, and the junction held 7 bases outside the gene matches. This CDR3 contains 13 residues. The CDR3 loop is CASSRSRGIGYTF. The CDR3 nucleotides are TGTGCCAGCAGTCGATCCAGGGGGATTGGCTACACCTTC.

The chain recombines TRBV11-2 with TRBJ2-5; D perhaps matches TRBD1 (6 bases). CDR1 SGHAT and CDR2 FQNNGV come from the germline V gene. This CDR3 region has 18 residues. Trimming left V 0 bases short and J 1 base short, with 18 bases between. The DNA of the CDR3 is TGTGCCAGCAGCTTAGAGATGTGGGGGCGAGCCCTCCAAGAGACCCAGTACTTC. Its protein is CASSLEMWGRALQETQYF. The full variable domain, rest sourced from reference TRBV11-2 and TRBJ2-5, is EAGVAQSPRYKIIEKRQSVAFWCNPISGHATLYWYQQILGQGPKLLIQFQNNGVVDDSQLPKDRFSAERLKGVDSTLKIQPAKLEDSAVYLCASSLEMWGRALQETQYFGPGTRLLVL.

The rearrangement uses TRBV3-1 (or the pseudogene TRBV3-2) and TRBJ1-1, with 7 bases that match TRBD1. V was pared by 4 bases and J by 1 base, with 6 bases of the junction left unmatched. The CDR3 length is 15 residues. From germline, CDR1 is LGHDT and CDR2 YNNKEL (reference sequence). CDR3 amino acids: CASSPTGTENTEAFF. CDR3 coding DNA: TGTGCCAGCAGCCCAACCGGGACAGAGAACACTGAAGCTTTCTTT.

The rearrangement joins TRBV13 to TRBJ1-2, with 7 bases aligning to TRBD1. Trimming took 0 bases from V and 8 from J; bases not matched to a gene: 6. Germline V gene lookup returns CDR1 PRHDT and CDR2 FYEKMQ (reference sequence). The CDR3 is made up of 14 amino acids. CDR3 nucleotide sequence: TGTGCCAGCAGCTTAGGCGAGGGGGCAGGAGGCTACACCTTC. This codes for CASSLGEGAGGYTF.

The chain is built from TRBV6-5 and TRBJ1-2, with TRBD1 identical over 10 bases. The J segment lost 4 bases and the V segment lost 6 bases, leaving 5 bases of the junction unmatched. The V gene's germline CDR1 is MNHEY and CDR2 SVGAGI. The CDR3 covers 14 residues. The CDR3 here is CASRGTGDIYGYTF. Here the CDR3 DNA reads TGTGCCAGCAGAGGGACAGGGGATATCTATGGCTACACCTTC.

The chain employs TRBV7-2 and TRBJ2-7; D is unclear. The CDR3 has 14 residues. Germline CDR1 reads SGHTA; CDR2 reads FQGNSA. The germline V and J ends were trimmed by 3 bases and 3 bases, with 12 bases remaining between them. The CDR3 reads CASSFHSPDYEQYF. CDR3 nucleotides: TGTGCCAGCAGCTTTCATAGCCCGGACTACGAGCAGTACTTC. The full variable domain, rest sourced from reference TRBV7-2 and TRBJ2-7, is GAGVSQSPSNKVTEKGKDVELRCDPISGHTALYWYRQSLGQGLEFLIYFQGNSAPDKSGLPSDRFSAERTGGSVSTLTIQRTQQEDSAVYLCASSFHSPDYEQYFGPGTRLTVT.

This chain links TRBV5-4 with TRBJ1-2; 10 nucleotides agree with TRBD1. The CDR3 consists of 13 residues. Germline lookup yields CDR1 SGHNT and CDR2 YYREEE (reference sequence). The ends lost 5 bases at V and 7 bases at J; junction bases unmatched: 5. CDR3 sequence reads: CASRTGTGVGYTF. The CDR3 DNA is TGTGCCAGCAGAACCGGGACAGGGGTTGGCTACACCTTC. Full variable domain (outside the CDR3, taken from reference TRBV5-4 and TRBJ1-2): ETGVTQSPTHLIKTRGQQVTLRCSSQSGHNTVSWYQQALGQGPQFIFQYYREEENGRGNFPPRFSGLQFPNYSSELNVNALELDDSALYLCASRTGTGVGYTFGSGTRLTVV.

This chain links TRBV19 with TRBJ1-1; TRBD1 matches at 9 bases. Germline CDR1 reads LNHDA; CDR2 reads SQIVND (reference sequence). V lost 5 bases to trimming and J lost 1 base; unmatched junction nucleotides: 8. This CDR3 spans 16 amino acids. As DNA, the CDR3 is TGTGCCAGTAGTGGAATCGGGACAGGGAGGAACACTGAAGCTTTCTTT. It codes for CASSGIGTGRNTEAFF.

V is TRBV7-9 and J is TRBJ1-2, with TRBD1 identical over 8 bases. CDR1 SEHNR and CDR2 FQNEAQ come from the germline V gene (reference sequence). Germline trimming cut 3 bases from V and 3 bases from J; bases unmatched to any gene: 6. The CDR3 covers 15 residues. In DNA, the CDR3 is TGTGCCAGCAGCTTGGGACAGGCAAGGGACTATGGCTACACCTTC. Protein: CASSLGQARDYGYTF.

The chain couples TRBV23-1 to TRBJ1-3; no clear D. TRBV23-1 is classed as an ORF, of uncertain function. The CDR3 is 15 residues long. V dropped 2 bases and J dropped 2 bases, with 10 bases sitting between them. CDR3 amino acids: CASSQRTVTGNTIYF. The CDR3 DNA follows: TGCGCCAGCAGTCAAAGAACAGTCACTGGAAACACCATATATTTT.

V usage is TRBV5-6 and J usage is TRBJ1-1; 9 nucleotides agree with TRBD1. CDR1 SGHDT and CDR2 YYEEEE come from the germline V gene. There are 15 residues in the CDR3. J gave up 3 bases and V 2 bases, and 5 bases lay outside the gene matches. CDR3 protein: CASSFGTGIYTEAFF. The CDR3, as DNA: TGTGCCAGCAGCTTTGGGACAGGGATTTACACTGAAGCTTTCTTT.

This chain joins TRBV3-1 (or the pseudogene TRBV3-2) and TRBJ1-3, with D possibly matching TRBD1 (5 bases). The CDR3 is 14 amino acids. CDR1 and CDR2 from the germline V gene are LGHDT and YNNKEL (reference sequence). Trimming took 1 base from V and 2 from J, leaving 6 bases between them. The CDR3 DNA is TGTGCCAGCAGCCAAGGGGGGGCTGGAAACACCATATATTTT. This codes for CASSQGGAGNTIYF.